This TCR beta chain was recovered during a study of blood T cells in healthy people across ages (dated by TCRdb to between 2014 and 2016). Regarding the research as a whole: In model experiments, template switching captured roughly one uniquely barcoded TCR beta cDNA molecule for every two T cells. The donors were split into four age groups: young (average around 15 years), middle-aged (roughly 42), aged (about 62) and long-lived (roughly 77). Two additional independent replicas of 1 million unique cDNA reads from the same blood draw were analyzed for two donors (one aged 18 to 29 and one aged 80 or older). Donors of different ages were randomly distributed across sequencing lanes to avoid experimental bias. Age-related changes in TCR beta repertoire diversity were measured in the study by deep sequencing normalized with unique cDNA molecular identifiers.

Looking up the germline V gene yields CDR1 MGHRA and CDR2 YSYEKL. Including cysteine and phenylalanine, the CDR3 has 16 amino acids. The retained sequence is limited to the CDR3, 48 bases, with the frame set at the first base. What the authors observed across the whole study: As age increased, observed TCR beta diversity per million T cells dropped in a roughly linear way, and a significant reduction was already evident by age roughly 36. The CMV infection status of donors was not known, potentially confounding age-related changes in expanded clonotypes. Observed TCR beta diversity correlated strongly with the percentage of naive T cells measured by flow cytometry. Estimates of total diversity based on one million sequenced T cells were considered lower bounds and underestimates. The long-lived group showed more naive CD4+ T cells, fewer expanded clones and increased TCR diversity than the aged group, suggesting age selection. Since profiling was done on bulk unsorted PBMCs, naive and antigen-experienced compartments could not be conclusively compared.

The library was built by means of 5' RACE. Sequencer: Illumina HiSeq 2500. A second roughly 6 to 12 cycle PCR used a sample-barcoded 5' primer and a J-beta primer mix. A unique molecular identifier was introduced onto each TCR beta cDNA molecule by a template-switch 5' adaptor carrying 12 random nucleotides. Each sample yielded at least 2.5 million CDR3-containing paired-end reads. First-strand cDNA synthesis was performed from all RNA using the Mint cDNA synthesis kit, with priming by a TRBC-specific oligonucleotide. All cDNA was treated with uracil-DNA glycosylase and then went through a first 18-cycle PCR with the universal primers M1SS and BC2_uni_R. The authors' analysis ran thus. For normalization, 1 million high-quality reads were randomly selected from each sample, with every read carrying a distinct molecular identifier. Instead of being binned into consensus sequences, reads that shared molecular identifiers were thrown out. MiTCR, with a Q25 quality threshold and the strictest error-elimination algorithm, was used for CDR3 identification, clonotype clustering and error correction. A nonparametric unseen species model with Euler transformation was used to estimate lower-bound total TCR beta diversity. TCRdb trimmed public reads at Q25 via fastp, called clones via MiXCR and kept in-frame beta chains. Here each entry gathers all rows of one CDR3 protein and keeps the most common genes and DNA. What appears here as the V and J calls and clone size reflects TCRdb's work, not the paper's. This sample comprises around 870,000 distinct CDR3 sequences, more than 25% of them detected only once. The top ten clonotypes cover approximately 15% of the sample.

For this clonotype: Its specific antigen is unknown. At one end the junction does not follow the germline gene, possibly because of a read error.

Donors were under 40 systemically healthy Caucasian individuals from Russia aged roughly 6 to 95 years. Ten milliliters of peripheral blood were drawn from each donor into EDTA-treated Vacutainer tubes. PBMCs were isolated by Ficoll-Paque density-gradient centrifugation, with at least 6.5 million obtained per sample. Trizol reagent was used to extract total RNA from PBMCs, with at least 6 micrograms per sample. Naive CD45RAhigh/CD27high T cell percentages were measured by flow cytometry on a PBMC aliquot from every donor. The receptor chain draws on TRBV4-1 and TRBJ2-5; the D gene cannot be resolved beyond TRBD1 or TRBD2, each matching 5 bases. The sample comprised blood. This receptor was identified in a woman at least 80 years old in good health. CDR3 protein: CASSHMGVPYQETLYF. The DNA is as follows: TGCGCCAGCAGCCACATGGGGGTCCCGTACCAAGAGACCCTGTACTTC.